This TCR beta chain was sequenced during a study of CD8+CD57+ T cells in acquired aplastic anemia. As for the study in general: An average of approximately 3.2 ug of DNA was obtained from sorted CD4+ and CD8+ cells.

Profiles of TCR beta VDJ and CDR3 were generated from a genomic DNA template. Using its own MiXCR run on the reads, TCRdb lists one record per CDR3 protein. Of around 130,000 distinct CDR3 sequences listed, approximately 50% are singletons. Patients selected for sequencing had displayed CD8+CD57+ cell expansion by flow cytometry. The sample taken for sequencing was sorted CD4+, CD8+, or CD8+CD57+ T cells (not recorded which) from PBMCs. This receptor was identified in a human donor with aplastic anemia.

CDR3 coding DNA: TGTGCCAGCAGCCAAGGCGCAACAGGGTGGGAGACCCAGTACTTC. Its protein product is CASSQGATGWETQYF. This chain uses TRBV14 with TRBJ2-5, with D possibly matching TRBD1 (6 bases). Germline-derived CDR1 and CDR2 are SGHDN and FVKESK. V was clipped by 1 base and J by 5 bases, with 14 bases between them. The CDR3 sequence is 15 residues long.